This note documents a single TCR beta chain sequence. Its antigen remains unknown. Its ends do not fully match the called genes, so a read error is possible. The time point: pre-treatment sample, taken before nivolumab and TIL therapy. Patients were adults with stage 4 NSCLC. This CDR3 has 12 residues. CDR1 SGDLS and CDR2 YYNGEE come from the germline V gene. This entry is derived from a study of TIL therapy for anti-PD-1-resistant metastatic lung cancer. Study-wide points: Patients were highly selected, enriched for treatment-naive, never-smoker and oncogene-addicted cases.

The immunoSEQ assay was v3. Data came from immunoSEQ multiplex PCR; TCRdb stores just in-frame clones and leaves some out. Of more than 15,000 clones detected, about three quarters appear once; the ten largest clones hold roughly 7.1%. The source was blood, collected at baseline. The chain links TRBV9 to TRBJ2-7; no definite D call. The clonotype originates from a person between 25 and 79 years old with non-small cell lung cancer. The CDR3 is CASSGVSHEQYF. The CDR3, as DNA: TGTGCCAGCAGCGGAGTCTCCCACGAGCAGTACTTC.